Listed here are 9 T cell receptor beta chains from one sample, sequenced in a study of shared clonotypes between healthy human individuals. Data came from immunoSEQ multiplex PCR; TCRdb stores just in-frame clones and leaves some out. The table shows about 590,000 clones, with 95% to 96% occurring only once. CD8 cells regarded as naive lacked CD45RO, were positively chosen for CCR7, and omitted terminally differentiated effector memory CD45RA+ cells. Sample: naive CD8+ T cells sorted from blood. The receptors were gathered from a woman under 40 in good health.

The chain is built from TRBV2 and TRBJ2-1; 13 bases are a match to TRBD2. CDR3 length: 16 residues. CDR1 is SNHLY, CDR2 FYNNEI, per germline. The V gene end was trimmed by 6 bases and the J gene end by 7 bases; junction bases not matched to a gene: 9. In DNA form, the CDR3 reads TGTGCCAGCAGACTAGCGGGAGGGCCCTCTTCGAATGAGCAGTTCTTC. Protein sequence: CASRLAGGPSSNEQFF.

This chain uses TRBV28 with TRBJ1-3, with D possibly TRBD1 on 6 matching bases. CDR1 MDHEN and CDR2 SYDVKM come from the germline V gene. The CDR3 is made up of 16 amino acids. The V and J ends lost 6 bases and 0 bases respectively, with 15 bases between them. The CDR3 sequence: CASRLQGDYSGNTIYF. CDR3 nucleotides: TGTGCCAGCAGGTTACAGGGCGACTACTCTGGAAACACCATATATTTT.

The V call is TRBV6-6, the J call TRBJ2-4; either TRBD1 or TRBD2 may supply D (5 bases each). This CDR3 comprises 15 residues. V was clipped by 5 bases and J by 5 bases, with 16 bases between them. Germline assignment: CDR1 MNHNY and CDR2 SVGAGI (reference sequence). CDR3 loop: CASSTIRDVENIQYF. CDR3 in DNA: TGTGCCAGCAGTACTATTAGGGACGTAGAAAACATTCAGTACTTC.

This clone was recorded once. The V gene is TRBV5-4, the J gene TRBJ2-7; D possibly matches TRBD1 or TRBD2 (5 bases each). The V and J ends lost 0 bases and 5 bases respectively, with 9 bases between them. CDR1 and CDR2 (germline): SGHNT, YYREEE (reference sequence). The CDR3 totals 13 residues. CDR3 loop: CASSLGGLDEQYF. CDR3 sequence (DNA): TGTGCCAGCAGCTTGGGGGGGTTGGACGAGCAGTACTTC.

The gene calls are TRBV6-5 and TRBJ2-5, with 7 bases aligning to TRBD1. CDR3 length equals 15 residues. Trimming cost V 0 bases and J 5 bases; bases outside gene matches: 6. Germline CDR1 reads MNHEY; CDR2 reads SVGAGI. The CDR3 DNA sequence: TGTGCCAGCAGTTACTCGACAGGGATCCAGGAGACCCAGTACTTC. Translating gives CASSYSTGIQETQYF.

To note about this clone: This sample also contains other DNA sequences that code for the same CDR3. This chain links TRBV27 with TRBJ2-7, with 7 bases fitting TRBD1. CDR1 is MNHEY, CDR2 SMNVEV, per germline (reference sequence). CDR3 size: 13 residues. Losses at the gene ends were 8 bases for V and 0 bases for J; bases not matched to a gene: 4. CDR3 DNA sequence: TGTGCCAGCCGACAGGGCAGCTCCTACGAGCAGTACTTC. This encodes CASRQGSSYEQYF.

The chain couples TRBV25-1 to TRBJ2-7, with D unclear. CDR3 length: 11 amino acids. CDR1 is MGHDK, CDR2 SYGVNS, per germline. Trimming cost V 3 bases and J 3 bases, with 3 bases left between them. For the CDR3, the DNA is TGTGCCAGCAGTGACGGCTACGAGCAGTACTTC. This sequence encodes CASSDGYEQYF.

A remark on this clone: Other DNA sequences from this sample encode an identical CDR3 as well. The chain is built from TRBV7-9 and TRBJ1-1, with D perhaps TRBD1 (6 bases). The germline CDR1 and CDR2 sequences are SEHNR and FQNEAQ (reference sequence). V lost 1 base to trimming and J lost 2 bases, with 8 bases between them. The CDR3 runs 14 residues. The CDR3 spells CASSLGGGNTEAFF. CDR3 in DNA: TGTGCCAGCAGCTTAGGAGGGGGAAACACTGAAGCTTTCTTT.

The CDR3 loop is CASSPRAPLDTQYF. The CDR3 DNA reads TGTGCCAGCAGTCCCCGGGCCCCCCTGGATACGCAGTATTTT. This chain connects TRBV28 to TRBJ2-3, with unresolved D. The CDR3 is made up of 14 amino acids. Trimming stripped 5 bases from V and 6 bases from J, with 15 bases between. Germline loops: CDR1 MDHEN, CDR2 SYDVKM.